Below are 28 T cell receptor beta chains sequenced from a single sample in a study of OX40 agonist ivuxolimab in advanced cancers. The data were produced by immunoSEQ multiplex PCR, yet TCRdb's version contains in-frame clones alone and is incomplete. This table holds about 31,000 clones, about 89% found once. Here the sequenced sample was CD4+ or CD8+ T cells sorted from blood, taken in a trial of the OX40 agonist ivuxolimab. Receptors originate from an adult with an advanced solid tumor such as melanoma, head and neck, liver or kidney cancer.

The chain employs TRBV7-2 and TRBJ1-3; D not certain. The CDR3 is made up of 16 amino acids. Germline CDR1 is SGHTA and CDR2 is FQGNSA. The V end lost 4 bases, the J end lost 2 bases, and 15 bases lay between the germline ends. CDR3 in amino acids: CASSSGLLKAGNTIYF. The CDR3 bases are TGTGCCAGCAGCTCTGGACTCCTCAAGGCTGGAAACACCATATATTTT.

The chain combines TRBV18 with TRBJ2-5; no clear D gene. This CDR3 region has 13 residues. CDR1 and CDR2 from the germline V gene are KGHSH and LQKENI. Trimming left V 6 bases short and J 1 base short, with 9 bases between. CDR3 loop: CASSQAGQETQYF. CDR3 nucleotide sequence: TGTGCCAGCTCCCAGGCAGGCCAAGAGACCCAGTACTTC.

The CDR3 reads CASSLNSNQPQHF. Written as DNA, the CDR3 is TGTGCCAGCAGCTTGAACAGCAATCAGCCCCAGCATTTT. The V call is TRBV5-6, the J call TRBJ1-5; unclear D gene. Germline V gene data show CDR1 as SGHDT and CDR2 as YYEEEE. Trimming shortened V by 1 base and J by 1 base, and 3 bases separated the two germline ends. CDR3 length equals 13 residues.

This chain's CDR3 is CSVEDRAYTEAFF. DNA for the CDR3: TGCAGCGTTGAGGACAGGGCATACACTGAAGCTTTCTTT. The chain has TRBV29-1 and TRBJ1-1; 8 bases match TRBD1. Losses at the gene ends were 3 bases for V and 3 bases for J; bases not matched to a gene: 3. The germline CDR1 and CDR2 sequences are SQVTM and ANQGSEA. This CDR3 is 13 amino acids long.

This chain joins TRBV7-9 and TRBJ2-1, with unresolved D. V was clipped by 0 bases and J by 7 bases, with 7 bases between them. The V gene's germline CDR1 is SEHNR and CDR2 FQNEAQ (reference sequence). The CDR3 covers 13 residues. CDR3 residues: CASSLAPVNEQFF. CDR3 bases: TGTGCCAGCAGCTTAGCGCCCGTAAATGAGCAGTTCTTC.

This chain connects TRBV4-1 to TRBJ2-5; TRBD1 might be the D (6 bases). The CDR3 loop spans 15 amino acids. Deletions cut 1 base from V and 5 bases from J, with 14 bases between. Germline CDR1 and CDR2: MGHRA and YSYEKL. The CDR3 sequence: CASSQGNRERETQYF. The CDR3, as DNA: TGCGCCAGCAGCCAAGGGAACAGGGAAAGGGAGACCCAGTACTTC.

This clone appeared a single time. CDR3 bases: TGCAGCGTTGAAGACCTAGGCAGGCTAGGAAACACCATATATTTT. It is translated as CSVEDLGRLGNTIYF. This chain links TRBV29-1 with TRBJ1-3; D is uncertain. Trimming shortened V by 0 bases and J by 4 bases, and 13 bases separated the two germline ends. The CDR3 spans 15 residues. Germline CDR1 and CDR2: SQVTM and ANQGSEA.

The rearrangement links TRBV27 to TRBJ2-2; a possible D gene is TRBD2 (7 bases). Germline V gene lookup returns CDR1 MNHEY and CDR2 SMNVEV (reference sequence). This CDR3 contains 15 residues. Trimming removed 7 bases at V and 7 bases at J, with 19 bases between. The CDR3 DNA follows: TGTGCCAGCATAAACCTGGGCGGGGGCGGCGGGGAGCTGTTTTTT. Translated, it gives CASINLGGGGGELFF.

The chain employs TRBV6-1 and TRBJ2-3; 16 nucleotides line up with TRBD2. Trimming cost V 4 bases and J 3 bases; bases outside gene matches: 10. Germline CDR1 and CDR2: MNHNS and SASEGT. The CDR3 totals 19 residues. CDR3: CASSGWGLAGGPGTDTQYF. The CDR3 coding sequence is TGTGCCAGCAGTGGGTGGGGACTAGCGGGAGGGCCCGGTACAGATACGCAGTATTTT.

This chain connects TRBV29-1 to TRBJ1-3, with D hard to call. The V gene's germline CDR1 is SQVTM and CDR2 ANQGSEA. V lost 6 bases and J 1 base, leaving 4 bases between the germline ends. The CDR3 totals 11 residues. The CDR3 DNA follows: TGCAGCGTGACATCTGGAAACACCATATATTTT. As protein: CSVTSGNTIYF. Filled out from reference TRBV29-1 and TRBJ1-3, the complete variable domain reads SAVISQKPSRDICQRGTSLTIQCQVDSQVTMMFWYRQQPGQSLTLIATANQGSEATYESGFVIDKFPISRPNLTFSTLTVSNMSPEDSSIYLCSVTSGNTIYFGEGSWLTVV.

This sequence joins TRBV9 and TRBJ1-2; D is unclear. Per the germline V gene, CDR1 is SGDLS and CDR2 is YYNGEE. V was clipped by 0 bases and J by 2 bases, with 14 bases between them. CDR3 length: 16 amino acids. CDR3 region: CASSVAGFKENYGYTF. CDR3 DNA sequence: TGTGCCAGCAGCGTAGCTGGATTCAAAGAGAACTATGGCTACACCTTC.

The chain uses TRBV5-6 and TRBJ2-7, with 7 positions matching TRBD1. Trimming took 6 bases from V and 3 from J; bases not matched to a gene: 12. The CDR3 consists of 15 residues. Germline lookup yields CDR1 SGHDT and CDR2 YYEEEE. The CDR3 protein is CASTVQGVSLYEQYF. CDR3 DNA sequence: TGTGCCAGCACCGTCCAGGGGGTTTCACTCTACGAGCAGTACTTC.

J is TRBJ1-4 and V is TRBV5-1, with D perhaps TRBD1 (6 bases). V lost 6 bases, J lost 8 bases, and 17 bases lay in between. The length of the CDR3 is 14 residues. Germline lookup yields CDR1 SGHRS and CDR2 YFSETQ. The CDR3 is CASKTTGSQEKLFF. The CDR3 DNA follows: TGCGCCAGCAAGACGACAGGTTCTCAGGAAAAACTGTTTTTT.

The V gene is TRBV5-1, the J gene TRBJ1-2; D not certain. Germline V gene data show CDR1 as SGHRS and CDR2 as YFSETQ. CDR3 length: 13 residues. The V end was cut by 0 bases, the J end by 2 bases, with 5 bases between. The CDR3 reads CASSLEGNYGYTF. Here the CDR3 DNA reads TGCGCCAGCAGCTTGGAAGGGAACTATGGCTACACCTTC.

The chain recombines TRBV5-1 with TRBJ2-7; D not certain. Per germline, CDR1 SGHRS and CDR2 YFSETQ. V lost 3 bases to trimming and J lost 5 bases, with 12 bases between them. The CDR3 runs to 13 residues. CDR3 protein: CASSSPLLDEQYF. DNA for the CDR3: TGCGCCAGCAGCTCACCCCTCCTCGACGAGCAGTACTTC.

This clone is a singleton in its sample. The chain employs TRBV11-3 and TRBJ2-3, with a tentative D call TRBD1 (5 bases). This CDR3 has 16 residues. V lost 1 base, J lost 4 bases, and 15 bases lay in between. The germline gives CDR1 SGHNT, CDR2 YENEEA. This chain's CDR3 is CASSLGRLGEADTQYF. The CDR3 coding sequence is TGTGCCAGCAGCTTAGGGCGATTAGGGGAAGCAGATACGCAGTATTTT.

As DNA, the CDR3 is TGTGCCAGTACAGGGCCTGGAAACACCATATATTTT. It is translated as CASTGPGNTIYF. The chain is built from TRBV19 and TRBJ1-3, with a tentative D call TRBD1 (5 bases). The germline V and J ends were trimmed by 7 bases and 2 bases, with 6 bases remaining between them. From germline, CDR1 is LNHDA and CDR2 SQIVND (reference sequence). CDR3 length: 12 amino acids.

Only one count was recorded for this clone. One junction end disagrees with the germline gene, perhaps due to a read error. The V gene is TRBV7-6, the J gene TRBJ1-2, with D perhaps TRBD1 (5 bases). The CDR3 consists of 14 residues. Germline V gene sequence: CDR1 SGHVS, CDR2 FNYEAQ. The CDR3 DNA follows: TGTGCCAGCAGCGCCTCCGGGACCTGGGATGGCTACACTTTC. It codes for CASSASGTWDGYTF.

This clone was seen a single time. The chain joins TRBV27 to TRBJ2-2; a weak D match, TRBD1 (5 bases). V lost 5 bases and J 3 bases, leaving 16 bases between the germline ends. Germline V gives CDR1 MNHEY, CDR2 SMNVEV (reference sequence). The CDR3 sequence is 16 residues long. The CDR3 bases are TGTGCCAGCAGTACCCTCTCGACAGTTGACACCGGGGAGCTGTTTTTT. Translating gives CASSTLSTVDTGELFF.

V usage is TRBV28 and J usage is TRBJ2-3; D is possibly TRBD1 (6 bases). The CDR3 spans 16 residues. Germline CDR1 reads MDHEN; CDR2 reads SYDVKM. The ends were cut back, 4 bases at V and 2 bases at J, with 16 bases in the middle. CDR3 DNA: TGTGCCAGCAGTTCGATTTGGACAGCGTTCACAGATACGCAGTATTTT. Protein: CASSSIWTAFTDTQYF.

The V and J genes are TRBV5-1 and TRBJ1-6; D is possibly TRBD1 (5 bases). Germline lookup yields CDR1 SGHRS and CDR2 YFSETQ. Between the trimmed V and J ends, which lost 4 bases and 9 bases, there was a span of 14 bases. The CDR3 extends over 14 amino acids. The CDR3 loop reads CASSGDGGFSPLHF. CDR3 coding DNA: TGCGCCAGCAGCGGGGACGGAGGCTTTTCACCCCTCCACTTT. Full variable domain (outside the CDR3, taken from reference TRBV5-1 and TRBJ1-6): KAGVTQTPRYLIKTRGQQVTLSCSPISGHRSVSWYQQTPGQGLQFLFEYFSETQRNKGNFPGRFSGRQFSNSRSEMNVSTLELGDSALYLCASSGDGGFSPLHFGNGTRLTVT.

The rearrangement joins TRBV6-1 to TRBJ2-3; 9 bases match TRBD2. From germline, CDR1 is MNHNS and CDR2 SASEGT. Trimming removed 7 bases from V and 3 bases from J; junction bases left unmatched: 5. The CDR3 spans 14 residues. The CDR3 sequence is CASKPGLATDTQYF. In DNA form, the CDR3 reads TGTGCCAGCAAACCGGGACTAGCAACAGATACGCAGTATTTT.

The J gene is TRBJ2-7, the V gene TRBV4-2, with 7 bases identical to TRBD1. The CDR3 consists of 15 residues. The V segment lost 4 bases and the J segment 2 bases; nucleotides outside the gene matches: 8. Germline CDR1 and CDR2: LGHNA and YNFKEQ. CDR3 nucleotide sequence: TGTGCCAGCAGCCGAGCACAGGGGATCCCCTACGAGCAGTACTTC. Translated: CASSRAQGIPYEQYF.

The genes are TRBV19 and TRBJ2-1; TRBD2 is a possible D gene (5 bases). The CDR3 length is 15 residues. The V end was cut by 0 bases, the J end by 5 bases, with 11 bases between. CDR1 LNHDA and CDR2 SQIVND come from the germline V gene (reference sequence). CDR3 region: CASSIDPEGDNEQFF. CDR3 DNA: TGTGCCAGTAGTATAGACCCTGAGGGCGACAATGAGCAGTTCTTC.

The DNA of the CDR3 is TGCGCCAGCAGCTTGGGGACTAGCGGGAGTAACACAGATACGCAGTATTTT. Its translation: CASSLGTSGSNTDTQYF. The chain carries TRBV5-1 and TRBJ2-3, with 13 bases matching TRBD2. The germline V gene has CDR1 SGHRS and CDR2 YFSETQ. V shed 0 bases, J shed 2 bases, and the junction held 3 bases outside the gene matches. The CDR3 extends over 17 amino acids.

The V call is TRBV5-6, the J call TRBJ2-7; perhaps TRBD2 as D (6 bases). The CDR3 sequence is 15 residues long. Germline V lookup: CDR1 SGHDT, CDR2 YYEEEE. Between the trimmed V and J ends, which lost 1 base and 3 bases, there was a span of 14 bases. CDR3 nucleotides: TGTGCCAGCAGCTTGCAACCGGGACTGGTCTACGAGCAGTACTTC. Its protein product is CASSLQPGLVYEQYF.

The CDR3 region is CASSLRLVQLSTDTQYF. CDR3 coding DNA: TGTGCCAGTAGTCTACGACTAGTCCAACTTAGCACAGATACGCAGTATTTT. V gene TRBV19 combines with J gene TRBJ2-3, with D possibly matching TRBD2 (6 bases). V shed 5 bases and J shed 0 bases, with 18 bases lying between them. Germline CDR1 is LNHDA and CDR2 is SQIVND (reference sequence). The CDR3 has 17 amino acids.

This chain links TRBV7-2 with TRBJ1-1; D is unclear. V was shortened by 0 bases and J by 4 bases, with 3 bases between the two germline ends. The CDR3 extends over 12 amino acids. Germline assignment: CDR1 SGHTA and CDR2 FQGNSA. The CDR3 bases are TGTGCCAGCAGCTTAGCGTTCACTGAAGCTTTCTTT. Translated: CASSLAFTEAFF.